The following is a T cell receptor beta chain sequence with its context. Its antigen is undetermined. These data belong to a study of T cell repertoires in cytomegalovirus infection. TCRdb redid the calling of the reads with MiXCR, one entry per CDR3 protein. This table holds roughly 570,000 distinct CDR3 sequences, 40% found once. CDR3 length: 17 amino acids. CDR1 and CDR2 from the germline V gene are SGHAT and FQNNGV. Trimming cost V 1 base and J 1 base, with 13 bases left between them. The sample here was cultured PBMCs, taken from culture after CMV antigen stimulation. The receptor's source is a human donor in good health (CMV status not recorded). Some clones in this sample may be carry-over from other donors' samples. The J gene is TRBJ2-2, the V gene TRBV11-2; tentative D call: TRBD1 (5 bases). The DNA for the CDR3 is TGTGCCAGCAGCTTAGTTCCAGGGTCCTTGAACACCGGGGAGCTGTTTTTT. Protein product: CASSLVPGSLNTGELFF.